What follows are 4 T cell receptor beta chains derived from one specimen sequenced in a study of T cell responses to AZD1222 COVID-19 vaccine. Only in-frame clones appear in the TCRdb table, and some are missing; sequencing was by immunoSEQ multiplex PCR. The sample consists of some 150,000 clones, roughly 94% of them appearing once. Sequenced here: peripheral blood, sampled on day 0 of MenACWY control vaccination. The receptors stem from an adult in good health.

The chain is built from TRBV19 and TRBJ1-5; perhaps TRBD1 as D (5 bases). This CDR3 is 15 amino acids long. Per the germline V gene, CDR1 is LNHDA and CDR2 is SQIVND (reference sequence). Trimming shortened V by 1 base and J by 5 bases, and 12 bases separated the two germline ends. The CDR3 DNA follows: TGTGCCAGTAGTATAGGACCTGGGGGTCATCAGCCCCAGCATTTT. Protein: CASSIGPGGHQPQHF.

The J gene is TRBJ2-5, the V gene TRBV7-8, with D possibly called TRBD1 or TRBD2 (5 bases each). The CDR3 extends over 15 amino acids. CDR1 is SGHVS, CDR2 FQNEAQ, per germline. Trimming shortened V by 5 bases and J by 7 bases, and 20 bases separated the two germline ends. In DNA, the CDR3 is TGTGCCAGCAGCGGAACAGGATCTAGCACGTGGACCCAGTACTTC. Its protein product is CASSGTGSSTWTQYF. The full variable domain, its missing parts supplied by reference TRBV7-8 and TRBJ2-5, is GAGVSQSPRYKVAKRGQDVALRCDPISGHVSLFWYQQALGQGPEFLTYFQNEAQLDKSGLPSDRFFAERPEGSVSTLKIQRTQQEDSAVYLCASSGTGSSTWTQYFGPGTRLLVL.

This clone appeared once. The chain employs TRBV12-3 or TRBV12-4 and TRBJ2-1; D may be TRBD1 (7 bases). The V end was cut by 1 base, the J end by 10 bases, with 11 bases between. This CDR3 is built from 13 residues. CDR3 nucleotide sequence: TGTGCCAGCAGTTTAGGCAGGGGGAGGGAGCAGTTCTTC. This codes for CASSLGRGREQFF.

V usage is TRBV10-3 and J usage is TRBJ2-2; 7 nucleotides line up with TRBD1. From germline, CDR1 is ENHRY and CDR2 SYGVKD. CDR3 size: 16 residues. With 3 bases clipped from V and 5 bases from J, the junction kept 9 bases outside the gene matches. Written as DNA, the CDR3 is TGTGCCATCAGTGACCCCTCGACAGGGATAACCGGGGAGCTGTTTTTT. Protein product: CAISDPSTGITGELFF.